This TCR beta chain was found in a study of T cell changes during pregnancy in multiple sclerosis (dated by TCRdb to between 2017 and 2020). About the study as a whole: Changes in the T cell repertoire over the course of pregnancy were examined in this study in women with multiple sclerosis.

The library was obtained by the immunoSEQ multiplex PCR assay. Imported from immuneACCESS, the table was reduced by TCRdb to in-frame sequences with V and J called. These copies leave out some clones; in studies compared against another copy, an unresolved V gene accounts for under half, and the cause of the remainder is not known. This sample holds around 100,000 clones; about 91% were observed only once. About 0.93% of the sample is held by the ten biggest clonotypes. Deletion took 6 bases off V and 2 bases off J, with a span of 10 bases between the germline ends. Counted from cysteine to phenylalanine, this CDR3 has 13 amino acids. Of all the DNA, just the CDR3 is kept, 39 bases in frame from base 1. CDR1 KGHSH and CDR2 LQKENI are derived from the germline V gene. This clone showed up just a few times. The antigen this receptor binds is unknown. Base qualities are not provided; no much larger clone lies one nucleotide away. Other DNA sequences in the same sample also yield this CDR3.

This sample comprised peripheral blood, obtained after pregnancy. This TCR came from a female donor with multiple sclerosis, enrolled in a pregnancy study. The chain joins TRBV18 to TRBJ1-2; the D gene is possibly TRBD1, with 6 bases matching. The CDR3 protein is CASSPDSNYGYTF. The DNA sequence reads TGTGCCAGCTCGCCGGACAGCAACTATGGCTACACCTTC.